This TCR beta chain was recovered during a study of T cells after yellow fever vaccination. TCR cDNA was made by 5'RACE template switching, adding a universal primer site and UMIs. TCRdb processed the 5' RACE reads anew with MiXCR; each CDR3 protein has one entry. The table includes some 560,000 distinct CDR3 sequences, roughly a fifth detected once. This clonotype has more than one count but fewer than ten. Source: PBMCs, taken 15 days after the yellow fever booster vaccination. The clonotype originates from a man aged 25 to 45 who received the YFV17D yellow fever vaccine.

The CDR3 is CASSPSDDTQYF. CDR3 nucleotides: TGTGCCAGCAGTCCCTCCGACGATACGCAGTATTTT. The chain has TRBV6-1 and TRBJ2-3; D gene uncertain. Germline lookup yields CDR1 MNHNS and CDR2 SASEGT. V was cut by 5 bases and J by 6 bases, with 9 bases left in between. The CDR3 is 12 amino acids.